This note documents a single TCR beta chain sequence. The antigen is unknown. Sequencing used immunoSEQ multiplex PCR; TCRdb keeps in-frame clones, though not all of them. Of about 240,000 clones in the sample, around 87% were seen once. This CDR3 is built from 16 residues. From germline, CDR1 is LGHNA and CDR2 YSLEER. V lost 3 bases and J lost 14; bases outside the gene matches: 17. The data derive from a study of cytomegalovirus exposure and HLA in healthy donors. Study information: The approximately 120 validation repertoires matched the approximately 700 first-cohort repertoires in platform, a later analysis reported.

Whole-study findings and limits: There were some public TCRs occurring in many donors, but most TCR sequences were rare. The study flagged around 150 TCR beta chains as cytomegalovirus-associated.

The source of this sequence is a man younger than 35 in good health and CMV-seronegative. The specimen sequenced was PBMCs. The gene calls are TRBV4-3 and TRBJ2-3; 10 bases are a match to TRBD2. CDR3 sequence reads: CASSQTLTQREGPGYF. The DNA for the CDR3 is TGCGCCAGCAGCCAGACCTTAACCCAGCGGGAGGGGCCGGGGTATTTT.